These T cell receptor beta chains were read from a single sample in a study of metastatic and nonmetastatic thyroid tumors. TCRdb called clones again from the PCR reads with MiXCR. The table includes approximately 32,000 clones, 18% detected once. The sequencing input was blood. These TCRs come from a female donor with papillary thyroid cancer or a benign thyroid nodule (not recorded which). Some clones in this sample may be carry-over from other donors' samples. Both conserved end residues are part of each CDR3. A D gene is named only where the DNA matches it firmly. Rows give clone size only sometimes, using once, few, many, or a class for an expanded clone.

TRBD2,many,TRBJ2-7,TRBV10-3,TGTGCCTTACCTGGGCTAGCGGGGGCAGGGGAGCAGTACTTC,CALPGLAGAGEQYF
NA,NA,TRBJ2-7,TRBV6-5,TGTGCCAGCAGTTGGGGACCCGAACCCTCCTACGATCAGTACTTC,CASSWGPEPSYDQYF
NA,many,TRBJ1-3,TRBV12-3/TRBV12-4,TGTGCCAGCACGACAGGAGTCGCTGGCTCTGGAAACACCATATATTTT,CASTTGVAGSGNTIYF
NA,many,TRBJ2-7,TRBV5-1,TGCGCCAGCAGCTTGGAGAGACAGACCTACGAGCAGTACTTC,CASSLERQTYEQYF
TRBD2,many,TRBJ2-3,TRBV9,TGTGCCAGCAGCGGTAGCGGGTACACAGATACGCAGTATTTT,CASSGSGYTDTQYF
NA,few,TRBJ1-2,TRBV12-3/TRBV12-4,TGTGCCAGCAGTTTCTCAGCTAGGGGGGGATATGGCTACACCTTC,CASSFSARGGYGYTF
NA,NA,TRBJ2-1,TRBV20-1,TGCAGTGCCCTCGGGGGGCTAGCGGTGAATGAGCAGTTCTTC,CSALGGLAVNEQFF
NA,NA,TRBJ1-5,TRBV11-2,TGTGCCAGCAGCTTAGCCAGCAATCAGCCCCAGCATTTT,CASSLASNQPQHF
NA,many,TRBJ1-4,TRBV30,TGTGCCTGGAGTGTATCGTACCGACCGCGAGGTAATGAAAAACTGTTTTTT,CAWSVSYRPRGNEKLFF
NA,many,TRBJ2-5,TRBV5-1,TGCGCCAGCAGCTTGAGGACGGAAGAGACCCAGTACTTC,CASSLRTEETQYF
NA,few,TRBJ2-7,TRBV7-9,TGTGCCAGCAGCTTAGGGCAGTCGCAGTACTTC,CASSLGQSQYF
NA,many,TRBJ1-1,TRBV5-1,TGCGCCAGCAGCTTAGGACCCACGGACCCTGAAGCTTTCTTT,CASSLGPTDPEAFF
TRBD1,many,TRBJ2-3,TRBV7-2,TGTGCCAGCAGCCTGTGGACAGGGTTTTTTGCAGATACGCAGTATTTT,CASSLWTGFFADTQYF
NA,many,TRBJ1-4,TRBV29-1,TGCAGCGTGGGGAATCTCTACGAAAAACTGTTTTTT,CSVGNLYEKLFF
NA,many,TRBJ1-1,TRBV30,TGTGCCTGGAGCAAGGGTGGGTGGAACACTGAAGCTTTCTTT,CAWSKGGWNTEAFF
TRBD2,many,TRBJ2-5,TRBV2,TGTGCCAGCGGGAGACTAGCGGGAGGGTTGGAGACCCAGTACTTC,CASGRLAGGLETQYF
NA,NA,TRBJ2-7,TRBV18,TGTGCCGGCTCACCATCCGTGAGCCTGGGTGAGCAGTACTTC,CAGSPSVSLGEQYF
NA,NA,TRBJ2-2,TRBV27,TGTGCCAGCAGTTTATCGCCCACCGGGGAGCTGTTTTTT,CASSLSPTGELFF
TRBD2,many,TRBJ2-3,TRBV7-3,TGTGCCAGCAGCTTAGGGCTAGCGGGGGCTCCCACAGATACGCAGTATTTT,CASSLGLAGAPTDTQYF
NA,NA,TRBJ2-5,TRBV19,TGTGCCAGTAGTATCCAGGGTGGCGAGACCCAGTACTTC,CASSIQGGETQYF
TRBD2,once,TRBJ2-2,TRBV20-1,TGCAGTGCACGGGGGGACTATCTTTCTGGTGAGCTGTTTTTT,CSARGDYLSGELFF
NA,NA,TRBJ2-2,TRBV20-1,TGCAGTGCTAGGTCGGGTCTGGGGGTCGGGGAGCTGTTTTTT,CSARSGLGVGELFF
NA,many,TRBJ1-1,TRBV3-1,TGTGCCAGCAGCCAAGACTGGGTGAACACTGAAGCTTTCTTT,CASSQDWVNTEAFF
TRBD1,NA,TRBJ2-1,TRBV11-3,TGTGCCACCGAGGAGACAGGGAATGAGCAGTTCTTC,CATEETGNEQFF
TRBD2,NA,TRBJ2-2,TRBV19,TGTGCCAGTAGTACCCATTTCGGACTAGCGGGATCGGGGGAGCTGTTTTTT,CASSTHFGLAGSGELFF
NA,NA,TRBJ1-1,TRBV5-1,TGCGCCAGCATCTGGGACGGTAGAGGCACTGAATCTTTCTTT,CASIWDGRGTESFF
NA,few,TRBJ2-1,TRBV27,TGTGACAGCAGGGCCTTCCCTGGGAACAATGAGCAGTCCTTC,CDSRAFPGNNEQSF
TRBD1,few,TRBJ1-2,TRBV19,TGTGCCAGTAGTGCAGGGGGCGCCGTTTATGGCTACACCTTC,CASSAGGAVYGYTF
NA,many,TRBJ2-1,TRBV6-2/TRBV6-3,TGTGCCAGCAGTTACAGTAGGTACAATGAGCAGTTCTTC,CASSYSRYNEQFF
NA,many,TRBJ2-7,TRBV7-8,TGTGCCAGCAGCTTAGCGCCCGGCAGAAGCTCCTACGAGCAGTACTTC,CASSLAPGRSSYEQYF
NA,NA,TRBJ1-1,TRBV6-2/TRBV6-3,TGTGCCATCAGTTACTCATCTGGGGGGAACACTGAAGCTCTCTTT,CAISYSSGGNTEALF
NA,medium-sized,TRBJ1-3,TRBV12-3/TRBV12-4,TGTGCCAGCAGTTTTTGGGGCGACGGGAAAGGAAACACCATATATTTT,CASSFWGDGKGNTIYF
TRBD2,many,TRBJ2-3,TRBV11-2,TGTGCCAGCAGCTGGAGCGGGGGGGCGGAAGATACGCAGTATTTT,CASSWSGGAEDTQYF
NA,NA,TRBJ2-3,TRBV14,TGTGCCAGCAGCCAAGTAGTCCTCCCTCGCACAGATACGCAGTATTTT,CASSQVVLPRTDTQYF
TRBD1,NA,TRBJ2-3,TRBV24-1,TGTGCCACAAGTGAATGGACAGGGGGCGAGGCAGATACGCAGTATTTT,CATSEWTGGEADTQYF
NA,many,TRBJ1-3,TRBV20-1,TGCAGTGCTAGTCTCCACGGGACCTCTGGAAACACCATATATTTT,CSASLHGTSGNTIYF
NA,many,TRBJ1-4,TRBV7-2,TGTGCCAGCAGCGAAAATGGGGACGGGCTTCCTAATGAAAAACTGTTTTTT,CASSENGDGLPNEKLFF
TRBD1,NA,TRBJ2-7,TRBV7-9,TGTGCCGGCAGCTCACGGACAGGGCTCTATGAGCAGTACTTC,CAGSSRTGLYEQYF
NA,many,TRBJ2-2,TRBV7-9,TGTGCCAGCAGCTTAAGTAACCCCGGGGAGCTGTTTTTT,CASSLSNPGELFF
NA,many,TRBJ1-5,TRBV5-6,TGTGCCAGCAGCTCGCGGGGGAATCAGCCCCAGCATTTT,CASSSRGNQPQHF
NA,few,TRBJ2-3,TRBV6-2/TRBV6-3,TGTGCCAGCAGTTACTCGGCAGGGGAGACAGATACGCAGTATTTT,CASSYSAGETDTQYF
TRBD2,NA,TRBJ2-1,TRBV3-1,TGTGCCAGCAGCCCGTCATGGCGGGAGGGCTTACCGAGCTCCTACAATGAGCAGTTCTTC,CASSPSWREGLPSSYNEQFF
NA,many,TRBJ2-2,TRBV20-1,TGCAGTGCTAGAGATTGGACAAACACCGGGGAGCTGTTTTTT,CSARDWTNTGELFF
NA,many,TRBJ1-5,TRBV2,TGTGCCAGCAGTGAAATGGCAAGGCGGCAGCCCCAGCATTTT,CASSEMARRQPQHF
NA,NA,TRBJ1-2,TRBV5-4,TGTGCCAGCAACACCGGGACCTATTCTGCTGGCTACACCTTC,CASNTGTYSAGYTF
TRBD1,many,TRBJ2-2,TRBV6-2/TRBV6-3,TGTGCCAGCAGTACGACAGGGGGTAGGACCGGGGAGCTGTTTTTT,CASSTTGGRTGELFF
NA,many,TRBJ1-6,TRBV20-1,TGCAGTGGGTGGACAGCGACTGGGTCCTATAATTCACCCCTCCACTTT,CSGWTATGSYNSPLHF
NA,many,TRBJ2-1,TRBV24-1,TGTGCCACCAGTGCGTCTACCCTCTCCTACAATGAGCAGTTCTTC,CATSASTLSYNEQFF
TRBD2,many,TRBJ2-1,TRBV5-6,TGTGCCAGCAGCTTGGGGCTAGCGGGGGGTAATGAGCAGTTCTTC,CASSLGLAGGNEQFF
NA,many,TRBJ1-1,TRBV19,TGTGCCAGTAGTACCACACGAGACACTGAAGCTTTCTTT,CASSTTRDTEAFF
NA,many,TRBJ1-2,TRBV29-1,TGCAGCGTTGTCGAGTTAGAGGGGCATGGCTACACCTTC,CSVVELEGHGYTF